This entry features one TCR beta chain sequence. Its recognized antigen is unknown. Within one base of it there is no much larger clone, and no base qualities were kept. Participants in the prospective study were enrolled through a virtual design, were aged roughly 18 to 95 years, and lived in fewer than 30 United States geographic areas. Cohort assignment in the prospective study relied on participant-reported clinical history from a screening survey and a study questionnaire. In the prospective study, mobile phlebotomists collected whole blood, serum and a nasopharyngeal or oropharyngeal swab from each participant. Participants in the prospective study had the option to provide additional blood draws and questionnaires over a 2-month period. Before DNA extraction, prospective study blood samples were shipped either frozen or at room temperature. TCRbeta CDR3 regions were amplified from genomic DNA using the immunoSEQ Assay, a bias-controlled multiplex PCR. Concerning the study's data processing: Nucleated cell counts per sample were estimated from amplification of reference gene primers within the assay. To quantify the absolute abundance of each unique TCRbeta CDR3 rearrangement, sequence reads were collapsed and filtered. For each sample, productive Simpson clonality was calculated by taking the square root of Simpson's diversity index across productive rearrangements. The clones in this table, taken by TCRdb from immuneACCESS, are in-frame only. Not every clone is retained; where verified, under half of the shortfall comes from an unresolved V gene, and the cause of the rest is unknown. V, J and clone size derive from that table, while D and trimming were established from the DNA sequence. For this sample the table gives about 200,000 clones, of which more than 70% were detected only once. About 7% of the sample is in the top ten clones.

The data derive from a study of blood T cell repertoires in COVID-19 (dated by TCRdb to between 2020 and 2021). General notes on the study: Collaborator samples came from the United States, Italy and Spain and covered acute and convalescent phases of COVID-19. The repertoires were released in a freely available public database meant as a resource for research on the immune response to SARS-CoV-2. Sample metadata almost always included a de-identified subject ID, COVID-19 status, age in years and sex. Where available, HLA class I and class II types were taken from metadata supplied by the sample provider and were not determined by assay-based typing. The samples were drawn from two sources: the first 160 participants of the ongoing ImmuneRACE study, and over 950 subjects contributed by 6 global collaborators. Subjects who had been exposed to COVID-19, were actively infected with it, or had recovered from it provided the deeply sampled blood TCRbeta repertoires that made up the dataset. The material from the prospective study consisted of cDNA or gDNA derived from T cells, B-cell-depleted T cells, or PBMCs. What the study reported, not specific to this receptor: The quantity of clinical and demographic metadata differed by source and by participant and was supplied without curation.

Trimming at the junction amounts to 0 bases on V and 1 base on J, and the germline ends lie 9 bases apart. CDR1 and CDR2 are drawn from the germline V gene: SGHAT, FQNNGV. From the cysteine up to the phenylalanine, the CDR3 has a length of 15 residues. Left in the record is the CDR3 DNA by itself, 45 bases read in frame from the first base. The sequenced sample consisted of PBMCs or T cells enriched from blood (not recorded which). The receptor was isolated from a woman in her forties with acute COVID-19. The rearranged segments are TRBV11-2 and TRBJ2-5; TRBD1 is perhaps the D gene, given 6 matching bases. The CDR3 region: CASSLEQGTQETQYF. The nucleotide sequence reads as follows: TGTGCCAGCAGCTTAGAACAGGGCACCCAAGAGACCCAGTACTTC.